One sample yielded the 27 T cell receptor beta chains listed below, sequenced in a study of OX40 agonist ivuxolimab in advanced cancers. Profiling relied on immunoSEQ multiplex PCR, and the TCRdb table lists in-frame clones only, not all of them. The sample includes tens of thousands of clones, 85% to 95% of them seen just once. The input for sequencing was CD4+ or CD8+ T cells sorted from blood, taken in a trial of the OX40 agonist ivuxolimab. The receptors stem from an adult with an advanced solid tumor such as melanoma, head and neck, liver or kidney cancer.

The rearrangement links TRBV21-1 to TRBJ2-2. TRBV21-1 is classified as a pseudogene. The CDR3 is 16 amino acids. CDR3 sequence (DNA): TGTGCCAGCAGCAAAGCAGTACCCCAGAACACCGGGGAGCTGTTTTTT. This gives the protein CASSKAVPQNTGELFF.

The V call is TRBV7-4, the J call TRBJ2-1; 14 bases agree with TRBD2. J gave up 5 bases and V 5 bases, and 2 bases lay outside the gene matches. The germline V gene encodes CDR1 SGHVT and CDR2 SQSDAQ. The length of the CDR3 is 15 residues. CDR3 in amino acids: CASSLGLAGDNEQFF. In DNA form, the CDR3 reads TGTGCCAGCAGCCTGGGACTAGCGGGGGACAATGAGCAGTTCTTC.

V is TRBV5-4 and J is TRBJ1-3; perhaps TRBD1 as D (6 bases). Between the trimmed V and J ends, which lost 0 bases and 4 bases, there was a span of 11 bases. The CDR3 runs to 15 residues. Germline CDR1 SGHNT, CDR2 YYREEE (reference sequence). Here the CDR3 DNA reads TGTGCCAGCAGCTTGGTACCAGGGGCGGGAAACACCATATATTTT. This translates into CASSLVPGAGNTIYF. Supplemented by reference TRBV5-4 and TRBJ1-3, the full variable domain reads ETGVTQSPTHLIKTRGQQVTLRCSSQSGHNTVSWYQQALGQGPQFIFQYYREEENGRGNFPPRFSGLQFPNYSSELNVNALELDDSALYLCASSLVPGAGNTIYFGEGSWLTVV.

In nucleotides, the CDR3 is TGTGCCTGGAGCCCGGGGCTAAAGGGCGAGCAGTACTTC. Its protein is CAWSPGLKGEQYF. The chain joins TRBV30 to TRBJ2-7; D is tentatively TRBD1 or TRBD2 (5 bases each). This CDR3 comprises 13 residues. Germline lookup yields CDR1 GTSNPN and CDR2 SVGIG (reference sequence). V lost 3 bases and J lost 6, with 15 bases in between.

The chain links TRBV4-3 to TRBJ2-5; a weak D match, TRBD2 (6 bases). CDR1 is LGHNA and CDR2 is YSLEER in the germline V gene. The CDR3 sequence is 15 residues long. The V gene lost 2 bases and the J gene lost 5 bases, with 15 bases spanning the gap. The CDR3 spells CASSQRYGRRETQYF. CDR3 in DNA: TGCGCCAGCAGCCAACGCTATGGGAGGAGGGAGACCCAGTACTTC.

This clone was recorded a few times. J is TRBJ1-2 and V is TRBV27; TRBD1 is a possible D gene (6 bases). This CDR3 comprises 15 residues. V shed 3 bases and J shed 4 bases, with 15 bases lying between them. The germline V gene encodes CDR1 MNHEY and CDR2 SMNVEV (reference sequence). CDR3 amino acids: CASSLKQGRSYGYTF. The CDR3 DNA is TGTGCCAGCAGTTTGAAACAGGGAAGGAGCTATGGCTACACCTTC.

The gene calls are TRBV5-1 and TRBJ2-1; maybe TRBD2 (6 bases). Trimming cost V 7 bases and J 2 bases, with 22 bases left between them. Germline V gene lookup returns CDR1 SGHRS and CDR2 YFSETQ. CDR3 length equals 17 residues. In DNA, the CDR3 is TGCGCCAGCGAACTTGGGGCGAGGAGGGCCCCCTACAATGAGCAGTTCTTC. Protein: CASELGARRAPYNEQFF. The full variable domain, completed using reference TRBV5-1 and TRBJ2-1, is KAGVTQTPRYLIKTRGQQVTLSCSPISGHRSVSWYQQTPGQGLQFLFEYFSETQRNKGNFPGRFSGRQFSNSRSEMNVSTLELGDSALYLCASELGARRAPYNEQFFGPGTRLTVL.

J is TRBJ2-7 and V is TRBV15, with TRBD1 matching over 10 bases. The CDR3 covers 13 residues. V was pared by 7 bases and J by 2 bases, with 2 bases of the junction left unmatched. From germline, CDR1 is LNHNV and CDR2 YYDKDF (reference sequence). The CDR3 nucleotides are TGTGCCACCATCGGGACAGGGGCCTACGAGCAGTACTTC. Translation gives CATIGTGAYEQYF.

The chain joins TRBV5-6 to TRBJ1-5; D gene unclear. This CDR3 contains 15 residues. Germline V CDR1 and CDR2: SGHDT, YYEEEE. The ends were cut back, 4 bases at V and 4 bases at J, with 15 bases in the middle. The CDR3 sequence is CASSLWPNQNQPQHF. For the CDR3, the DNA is TGTGCCAGCAGCCTCTGGCCGAACCAAAATCAGCCCCAGCATTTT.

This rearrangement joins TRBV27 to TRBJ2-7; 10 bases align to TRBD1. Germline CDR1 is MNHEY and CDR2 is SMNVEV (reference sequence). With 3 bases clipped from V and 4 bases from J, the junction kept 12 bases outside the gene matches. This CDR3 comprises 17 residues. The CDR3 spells CASSLGPHRDRGYEQYF. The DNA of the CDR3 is TGTGCCAGCAGTTTGGGACCCCACCGGGACAGGGGATACGAGCAGTACTTC.

CDR3 region: CSVGTRGELFF. CDR3 in DNA: TGCAGCGTTGGAACACGCGGGGAGCTGTTTTTT. The V gene is TRBV29-1, the J gene TRBJ2-2; D remains unclear. The CDR3 extends over 11 amino acids. CDR1 is SQVTM, CDR2 ANQGSEA, per germline. V was trimmed by 4 bases and J by 7 bases, leaving 7 bases between them.

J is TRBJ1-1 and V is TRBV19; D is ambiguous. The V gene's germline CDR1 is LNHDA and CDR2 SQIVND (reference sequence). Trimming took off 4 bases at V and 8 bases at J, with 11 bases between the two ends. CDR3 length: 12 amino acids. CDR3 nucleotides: TGTGCCAGTAGTAACGCTGTCGCCGAAGCTTTCTTT. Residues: CASSNAVAEAFF.

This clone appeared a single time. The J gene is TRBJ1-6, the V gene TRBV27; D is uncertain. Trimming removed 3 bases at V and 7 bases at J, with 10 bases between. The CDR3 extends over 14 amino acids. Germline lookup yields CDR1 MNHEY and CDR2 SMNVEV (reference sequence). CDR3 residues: CASSLRTVNSPLHF. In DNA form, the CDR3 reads TGTGCCAGCAGTTTGCGGACCGTCAATTCACCCCTCCACTTT.

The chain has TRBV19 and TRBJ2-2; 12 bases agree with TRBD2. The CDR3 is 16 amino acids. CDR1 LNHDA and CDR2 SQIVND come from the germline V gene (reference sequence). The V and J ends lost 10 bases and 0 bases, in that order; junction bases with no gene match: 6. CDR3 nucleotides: TGTGCCACTCTGACTAGCGGGGGCTCGAACACCGGGGAGCTGTTTTTT. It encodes CATLTSGGSNTGELFF.

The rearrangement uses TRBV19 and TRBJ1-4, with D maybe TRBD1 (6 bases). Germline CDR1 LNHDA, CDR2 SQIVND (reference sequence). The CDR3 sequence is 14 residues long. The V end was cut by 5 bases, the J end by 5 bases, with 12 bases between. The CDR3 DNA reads TGTGCCAGTAGTTACGGACAGTGGAATGAAAAACTGTTTTTT. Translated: CASSYGQWNEKLFF.

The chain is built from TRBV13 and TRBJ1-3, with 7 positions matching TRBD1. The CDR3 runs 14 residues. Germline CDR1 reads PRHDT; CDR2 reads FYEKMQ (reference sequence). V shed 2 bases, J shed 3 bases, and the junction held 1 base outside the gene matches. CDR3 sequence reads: CASSLQGDGNTIYF. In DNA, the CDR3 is TGTGCCAGCAGCTTACAGGGGGATGGAAACACCATATATTTT.

This CDR3 reads CASSLLIDTDTQYF. CDR3 bases: TGTGCCAGCAGCTTATTAATAGACACAGATACGCAGTATTTT. The J gene is TRBJ2-3, the V gene TRBV7-9; D call uncertain. CDR1 and CDR2 (germline): SEHNR, FQNEAQ (reference sequence). Trimming took 2 bases from V and 2 from J, leaving 8 bases between them. The CDR3 has 14 amino acids.

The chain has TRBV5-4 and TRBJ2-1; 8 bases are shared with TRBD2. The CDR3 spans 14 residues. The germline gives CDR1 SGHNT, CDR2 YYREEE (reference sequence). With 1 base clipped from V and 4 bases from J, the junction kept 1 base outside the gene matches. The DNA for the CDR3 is TGTGCCAGCAGCTTGCCGGGGGGGTACAATGAGCAGTTCTTC. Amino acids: CASSLPGGYNEQFF.

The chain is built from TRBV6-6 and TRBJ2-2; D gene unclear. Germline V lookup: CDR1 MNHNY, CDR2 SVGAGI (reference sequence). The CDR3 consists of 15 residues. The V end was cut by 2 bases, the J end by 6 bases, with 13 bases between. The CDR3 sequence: CASSYGKRVSGELFF. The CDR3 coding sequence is TGTGCCAGCAGTTACGGGAAAAGGGTTTCCGGGGAGCTGTTTTTT.

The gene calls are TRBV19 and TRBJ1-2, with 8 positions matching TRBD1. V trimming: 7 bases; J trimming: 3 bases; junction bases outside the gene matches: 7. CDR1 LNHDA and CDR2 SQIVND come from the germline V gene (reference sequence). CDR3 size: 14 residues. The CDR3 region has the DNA TGTGCCAGTACCCCCGGACAGGGCCACTATGGCTACACCTTC. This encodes CASTPGQGHYGYTF.

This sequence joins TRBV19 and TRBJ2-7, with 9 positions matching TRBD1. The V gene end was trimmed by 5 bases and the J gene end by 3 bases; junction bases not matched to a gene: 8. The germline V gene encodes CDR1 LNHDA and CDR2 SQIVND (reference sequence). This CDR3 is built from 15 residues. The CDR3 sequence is CASSDTGTGFYEQYF. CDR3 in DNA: TGTGCCAGTAGTGACACCGGGACAGGGTTCTACGAGCAGTACTTC.

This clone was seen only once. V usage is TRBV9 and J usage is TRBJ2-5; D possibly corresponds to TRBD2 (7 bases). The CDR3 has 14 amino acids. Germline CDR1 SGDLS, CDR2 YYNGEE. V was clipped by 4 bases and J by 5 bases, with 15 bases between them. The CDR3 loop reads CASSLGGAYETQYF. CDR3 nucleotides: TGTGCCAGCAGCCTGGGGGGGGCCTACGAGACCCAGTACTTC. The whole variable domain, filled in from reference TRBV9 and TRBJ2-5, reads DSGVTQTPKHLITATGQRVTLRCSPRSGDLSVYWYQQSLDQGLQFLIQYYNGEERAKGNILERFSAQQFPDLHSELNLSSLELGDSALYFCASSLGGAYETQYFGPGTRLLVL.

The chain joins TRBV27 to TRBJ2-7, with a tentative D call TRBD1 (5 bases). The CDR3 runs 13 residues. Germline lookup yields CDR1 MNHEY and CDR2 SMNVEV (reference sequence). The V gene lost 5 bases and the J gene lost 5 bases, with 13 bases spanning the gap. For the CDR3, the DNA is TGTGCCAGCAGTCCCCGTAAGGGGCACGAGCAGTACTTC. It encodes CASSPRKGHEQYF.

The CDR3 sequence: CASSQYGTGYNEQFF. In DNA form, the CDR3 reads TGTGCCAGCAGCCAGTACGGGACAGGGTACAATGAGCAGTTCTTC. This chain uses TRBV5-4 with TRBJ2-1; 9 nucleotides align to TRBD1. V shed 4 bases, J shed 4 bases, and the junction held 6 bases outside the gene matches. The CDR3 is made up of 15 amino acids. Germline V lookup: CDR1 SGHNT, CDR2 YYREEE (reference sequence).

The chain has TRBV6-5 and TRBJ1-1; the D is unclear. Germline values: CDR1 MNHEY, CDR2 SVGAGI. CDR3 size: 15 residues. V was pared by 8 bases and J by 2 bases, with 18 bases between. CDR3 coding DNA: TGTGCCAGCGGCGAGAGGGATCGAGAAAACACTGAAGCTTTCTTT. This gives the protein CASGERDRENTEAFF.

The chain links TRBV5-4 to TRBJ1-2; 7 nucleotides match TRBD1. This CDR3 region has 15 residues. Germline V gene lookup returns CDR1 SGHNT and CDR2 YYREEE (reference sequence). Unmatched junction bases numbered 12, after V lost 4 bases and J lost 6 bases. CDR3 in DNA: TGTGCCAGCAGCACAAACCCCAGGGGGTTGAATGGCTACACCTTC. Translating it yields CASSTNPRGLNGYTF.

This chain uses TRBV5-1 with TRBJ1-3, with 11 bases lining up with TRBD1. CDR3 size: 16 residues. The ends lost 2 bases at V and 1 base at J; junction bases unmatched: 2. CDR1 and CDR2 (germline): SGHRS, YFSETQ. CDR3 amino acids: CASSLGQGASGNTIYF. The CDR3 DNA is TGCGCCAGCAGCTTAGGACAGGGGGCGTCTGGAAACACCATATATTTT.